This T cell receptor (beta chain) emerged from a study of cytomegalovirus exposure and HLA in healthy donors. Study information: Researchers found that roughly 81% of almost 400 genotyped donors fell within the Caucasian-associated ancestry cluster. Study outcomes and limitations: The study found most TCR sequences rare, yet found some public TCRs in many donors. Common viral pathogens seemed, in a later analysis, to connect with several of the most significant clusters.

The CDR3 consists of 16 residues. V was clipped by 4 bases and J by 3 bases, with 18 bases between them. CDR1 is MNHEY, CDR2 SVGAGI, per germline. Researchers ran the PCR with 60 Vbeta and 13 Jbeta primers. Libraries were prepared by immunoSEQ multiplex PCR; TCRdb keeps only in-frame clonotypes and omits some of them. This repertoire shows around 140,000 clones, more than 75% found once; its top ten account for around 5.5%. On this clone itself: Antigen unknown.

The receptor comes from a woman aged 25 to 45 in good health and CMV-seronegative. The rearrangement links TRBV6-5 to TRBJ1-2; possible D gene TRBD1, 5 bases. The specimen was PBMCs. The CDR3 DNA reads as TGTGCCAGCAGTTCAGTGGGGGGTTCGGGTTACTATGGCTACACCTTC. Translating it yields CASSSVGGSGYYGYTF.